This T cell receptor (beta chain) was captured in a study of blood T cell repertoires in COVID-19. As to this clone: The junction departs from germline at one end; a sequencing error may be responsible.

Germline CDR1 and CDR2: SGHDT and YYEEEE. The CDR3 totals 13 residues. Assay: immunoSEQ multiplex PCR; the TCRdb copy retains only in-frame clones and omits some. The sample lists some 90,000 clones, roughly 80% seen once, with roughly 19% in the top ten. The sample was peripheral blood. The receptor's source is a human donor in a cohort sampled during active COVID-19. The chain has TRBV5-6 and TRBJ1-2; 7 positions agree with TRBD1. This CDR3 is CASSLKGYSQGAF. The DNA for the CDR3 is TGTGCCAGCAGCTTGAAGGGCTACTCTCAGGGGGCCTTC.